One sample yielded the 16 T cell receptor delta chains listed below, sequenced in a study of gamma-delta T cells after stem cell transplantation listed by TCRdb under 2016. Library generation was performed with RT-PCR. The sequencer was an Illumina MiSeq. TCRdb called clones afresh from the public reads with CATT; identical DNA rows were later merged. The sample profile shows under 6,500 delta-chain clones; roughly 1.9% of them were found once. Clones ranked in the top ten supply roughly a fifth of the sample. Sequenced input: gamma-delta T cells. These receptors originate from a human donor. It is not recorded whose cells these are; they may come from a transplant donor.

This clone has more than one count but fewer than ten. TCRdb's protein, taken from a much larger clone, differs from this DNA's translation at residue 17, likely owing to a read error; the protein displayed comes from the DNA. CDR3 coding DNA: TGTGCCTGTGACTCGGTACTGGGGGATAACCCCGTTGTTCTGACCGATGAACTCATCTTT. It yields the protein CACDSVLGDNPVVLTDELIF. The chain recombines TRDV2 with TRDJ1, with 11 bases fitting TRDD3. The CDR3 is made up of 20 amino acids. Germline CDR1 GEAIGNYY, CDR2 EKD.

This clone was seen a handful of times. The CDR3 region is CACDSLGDIGSWDTRQMFF. The CDR3 nucleotides are TGTGCCTGTGACTCACTGGGGGATATCGGTTCCTGGGACACCCGACAGATGTTTTTC. The chain couples TRDV2 to TRDJ3, with 11 bases lining up with TRDD3. This CDR3 contains 19 residues. The germline V gene has CDR1 GEAIGNYY and CDR2 EKD. V gave up 3 bases and J gave up 1 base; unmatched junction bases: 7.

This clone has only a few counts. A read error likely explains why the TCRdb protein, taken from a much larger clone, differs from this DNA's translation at residue 11; the protein shown is translated from the DNA. The V call is TRDV2, the J call TRDJ1; the D gene is possibly TRDD3 (6 bases). CDR1 and CDR2 from the germline V gene are GEAIGNYY and EKD. Between the trimmed V and J ends, which lost 0 bases and 0 bases, there was a span of 16 bases. This CDR3 is built from 17 residues. The CDR3 sequence: CACDTLGGHPNTDKLIF. CDR3 in DNA: TGTGCCTGTGACACCCTTGGGGGCCATCCTAACACCGATAAACTCATCTTT.

With respect to this clone: The protein recorded in TCRdb matches a much larger clone and deviates from this DNA's translation at residue 12, suggesting a read error; the protein here is obtained by translating the DNA. The chain recombines TRDV2 with TRDJ1; 7 bases match TRDD3. This CDR3 has 17 residues. Germline CDR1 is GEAIGNYY and CDR2 is EKD. Trimming at V came to 3 bases and at J to 3 bases, leaving 15 bases not matched to a gene. CDR3 coding DNA: TGTGCCTGTGACGCTGTGGGGGACTTGGGGTACGCCGATAAACTCATCTTT. This gives the protein CACDAVGDLGYADKLIF.

This clone was picked up a small number of times. TCRdb attributes to this sequence the protein of a much larger clone, which differs from the DNA translation at residue 7; a read error is likely, and the protein displayed is translated from the DNA. The chain has TRDV2 and TRDJ2; D may be TRDD3 (5 bases). In germline, CDR1 is GEAIGNYY, CDR2 EKD. V gave up 3 bases and J gave up 0 bases, with 10 bases separating them. CDR3 length: 15 amino acids. The CDR3 here is CACDLLVSLTAQLFF. CDR3 coding DNA: TGTGCCTGTGACTTACTGGTCTCTTTGACAGCACAACTCTTCTTT.

The V call is TRDV2, the J call TRDJ1, with TRDD3 matching 13 bases. Unmatched junction bases numbered 6, after V lost 3 bases and J lost 3 bases. This CDR3 comprises 16 residues. The germline V gene encodes CDR1 GEAIGNYY and CDR2 EKD. DNA for the CDR3: TGTGCCTGTGACGTACTGGGGGATACGCAATCCGATAAACTCATCTTT. It specifies CACDVLGDTQSDKLIF.

By share, this clone ranks as medium-sized. The chain joins TRDV2 to TRDJ1; D gene uncertain. This CDR3 has 14 residues. Germline assignment: CDR1 GEAIGNYY and CDR2 EKD. Trimming pared 0 bases from V and 8 bases from J, leaving 15 bases between. The DNA for the CDR3 is TGTGCCTGTGACACCGTCGGGGCCCTCGGGAAACTCATCTTT. Translation gives CACDTVGALGKLIF.

Points on this clone: TCRdb's protein, taken from a much larger clone, differs from this DNA's translation at residue 12, likely owing to a read error; the protein displayed comes from the DNA. This rearrangement joins TRDV2 to TRDJ1; 8 bases agree with TRDD3. This CDR3 is built from 16 residues. Looked up from germline, CDR1 is GEAIGNYY and CDR2 is EKD. CDR3 nucleotide sequence: TGTGCCTGTGATCTACTGGGGGGCGAGTACACCGGTAAACTCATCTTT. Translated: CACDLLGGEYTGKLIF.

This clone showed up just a few times. TCRdb's protein, taken from a much larger clone, differs from this DNA's translation at residue 6, likely owing to a read error; the protein displayed comes from the DNA. This sequence joins TRDV2 and TRDJ1; 8 bases fit TRDD3. V gave up 2 bases and J gave up 0 bases; unmatched junction bases: 7. This CDR3 region has 16 residues. Germline V gene lookup returns CDR1 GEAIGNYY and CDR2 EKD. CDR3 amino acids: CACDMVGGSDTDKLIF. DNA of the CDR3: TGTGCCTGTGACATGGTTGGGGGATCCGACACCGATAAACTCATCTTT.

This clone came up a few times. A far more abundant clone sits one base away, making this likely a read error. This CDR3 is also generated by other DNA sequences in the sample. This rearrangement joins TRDV2 to TRDJ1; D is unresolved. The CDR3 covers 14 residues. Per germline, CDR1 GEAIGNYY and CDR2 EKD. CDR3 loop: CACDTAGYTDKLIF. The CDR3 region has the DNA TGTGCATGTGACACCGCGGGGTACACCGATAAACTCATCTTT.

Concerning this clone itself: The protein held in TCRdb is that of a much larger clone and does not match this DNA's translation at residue 20, likely because of a read error; the protein shown is translated from the DNA. This chain uses TRDV2 with TRDJ3; 13 bases are a match to TRDD3. CDR3 length: 22 residues. Germline CDR1 and CDR2: GEAIGNYY and EKD. CDR3 DNA sequence: TGTGCCTGTGACACCTTACTGGGGGATACGCAGACCAGCTCCTGGGACACCCGACAGACGTTTTTC. Protein: CACDTLLGDTQTSSWDTRQTFF.

This clone ranks as medium-sized (0.01 to 0.1%). The chain carries TRDV2 and TRDJ1; TRDD3 aligns across 10 bases. This CDR3 has 17 amino acids. Germline CDR1 is GEAIGNYY and CDR2 is EKD. Trimming at V came to 2 bases and at J to 0 bases, leaving 8 bases not matched to a gene. The CDR3: CACDNLLGDSYTDKLIF. CDR3 in DNA: TGTGCCTGTGACAACCTACTGGGGGATTCCTACACCGATAAACTCATCTTT.

By share, this clone counts as medium-sized. Other DNA variants within this sample encode the same CDR3. J is TRDJ3 and V is TRDV2; 13 bases line up with TRDD3. The CDR3 totals 21 residues. Trimming took 0 bases from V and 0 from J; bases not matched to a gene: 7. Looked up from germline, CDR1 is GEAIGNYY and CDR2 is EKD. Here the CDR3 DNA reads TGTGCCTGTGACACCGGAGACTGGGGGATACGTAGCTCCTGGGACACCCGACAGATGTTTTTC. Encoded protein: CACDTGDWGIRSSWDTRQMFF.

The V call is TRDV2, the J call TRDJ3, with TRDD3 identical over 13 bases. CDR1 GEAIGNYY and CDR2 EKD come from the germline V gene. The CDR3 spans 18 residues. The V segment lost 3 bases and the J segment 5 bases; nucleotides outside the gene matches: 6. The CDR3 spells CACDALLGDTRDTRQMFF. DNA for the CDR3: TGTGCCTGTGACGCTTTACTGGGGGATACGCGGGACACCCGACAGATGTTTTTC.

By share, this clone counts as medium-sized. This chain connects TRDV2 to TRDJ3; D might be TRDD3 (5 bases). Germline CDR1 and CDR2: GEAIGNYY and EKD. Between the trimmed V and J ends, which lost 1 base and 0 bases, there was a span of 12 bases. The CDR3 runs 18 residues. CDR3 nucleotides: TGTGCCTGTGACACGGGGACCCCGAGCTCCTGGGACACCCGACAGATGTTTTTC. This codes for CACDTGTPSSWDTRQMFF.

This clone is judged large. The rearrangement joins TRDV2 to TRDJ1; D perhaps matches TRDD3 (6 bases). The CDR3 length is 18 residues. The germline V gene encodes CDR1 GEAIGNYY and CDR2 EKD. V lost 3 bases and J lost 0, with 22 bases in between. The CDR3 is CACDEAGLGTAYTDKLIF. The CDR3 DNA reads TGTGCCTGTGACGAGGCTGGTCTGGGGACCGCGTACACCGATAAACTCATCTTT.